A selection of T cell receptor beta chains follows, all from one sample in a study of blood T cell repertoires in COVID-19. TCRdb's copy holds only in-frame clones and misses some; the assay was immunoSEQ multiplex PCR. The repertoire has some 130,000 clones, 86% of them found once; the top ten carry 2% to 2.5%. Material: PBMCs or T cells enriched from blood (not recorded which). These receptors all come from a woman aged 50 to 60 who had recovered from COVID-19. Both conserved end residues are part of each CDR3. A D gene is named only where the DNA matches it firmly. Clone size, where shown, is once, few, many, or a class for clones that have expanded.

D gene: TRBD2
V gene: TRBV6-4
J gene: TRBJ2-1
clone size: .
CDR3 DNA: TGTGCCAGCAGCTATACTAGCGGGGGGGCCAGTGAGCAGTTCTTC
CDR3 protein: CASSYTSGGASEQFF

D gene: .
V gene: TRBV6-2/TRBV6-3
J gene: TRBJ1-2
clone size: .
CDR3 DNA: TGTGCCAGCAGTGCGACAGCTAACTATGGCTACACCTTC
CDR3 protein: CASSATANYGYTF

D gene: .
V gene: TRBV4-1
J gene: TRBJ2-1
clone size: .
CDR3 DNA: TGCGCCAGCAGCCAAGTAGGCGGGACCCACAATGAGCAGTTCTTC
CDR3 protein: CASSQVGGTHNEQFF

D gene: .
V gene: TRBV9
J gene: TRBJ1-1
clone size: .
CDR3 DNA: TGTGCCAGCAGAGGCACAGGTCTCAGAAGGGCTTTCTTT
CDR3 protein: CASRGTGLRRAFF

D gene: .
V gene: TRBV14
J gene: TRBJ2-7
clone size: .
CDR3 DNA: TGTGCCAGCAGCCAAGACCTCTCCCAGGGGACCCGGACCGAGAAGTACTTC
CDR3 protein: CASSQDLSQGTRTEKYF

D gene: .
V gene: TRBV12-5
J gene: TRBJ1-2
clone size: .
CDR3 DNA: TGTGCTAGTGCCACTGGACAGTCTAATGGCTACACCTTC
CDR3 protein: CASATGQSNGYTF

D gene: .
V gene: TRBV30
J gene: TRBJ2-7
clone size: .
CDR3 DNA: TGTGCCTGGAGTGGGAGCGGCTACGAGCAGTACTTC
CDR3 protein: CAWSGSGYEQYF

D gene: .
V gene: TRBV15
J gene: TRBJ2-4
clone size: once
CDR3 DNA: TGTGCCACCAGCACGCGAGGGTGGGACATTCAGTACTTC
CDR3 protein: CATSTRGWDIQYF

D gene: TRBD2
V gene: TRBV3-1/TRBV3-2
J gene: TRBJ2-2
clone size: .
CDR3 DNA: TGTGCCAGCAGCCCCACTGGGGCGGGGGGACGAAACACCGGGGAGCTGTTTTTT
CDR3 protein: CASSPTGAGGRNTGELFF

D gene: .
V gene: TRBV5-1
J gene: TRBJ2-7
clone size: .
CDR3 DNA: TGCGCCAGCAGCCCACATGTCAACGAGCAGTACTTC
CDR3 protein: CASSPHVNEQYF

D gene: TRBD1
V gene: TRBV3-1/TRBV3-2
J gene: TRBJ1-3
clone size: once
CDR3 DNA: TGTGCCAGCAGCCAAGATCCTAACAGGGGGTCGGGAAACACCATATATTTT
CDR3 protein: CASSQDPNRGSGNTIYF

D gene: TRBD1
V gene: TRBV4-1
J gene: TRBJ1-5
clone size: .
CDR3 DNA: TGCGCCAGCAGCCAAGATAGTTTAGATAACAGGGGGAATTGGCAGCCCCAGCATTTT
CDR3 protein: CASSQDSLDNRGNWQPQHF

D gene: .
V gene: TRBV10-3
J gene: TRBJ2-3
clone size: .
CDR3 DNA: TGTGCCATCACTAGGGAGGGGGGGGGCACAGATACGCAGTATTTT
CDR3 protein: CAITREGGGTDTQYF

D gene: TRBD1
V gene: TRBV7-9
J gene: TRBJ2-5
clone size: .
CDR3 DNA: TGTGCCAGCAGCGCTAAAGGGGGCAGGGCCCAGTACTTC
CDR3 protein: CASSAKGGRAQYF

D gene: .
V gene: TRBV27
J gene: TRBJ1-5
clone size: once
CDR3 DNA: TGTGCCAGCGGGACAAGGGGCCTGGGTCAGCCCCAGCATTTT
CDR3 protein: CASGTRGLGQPQHF

D gene: .
V gene: TRBV7-9
J gene: TRBJ2-1
clone size: .
CDR3 DNA: TGTGCCAGCAGCTTAAGAGGGAGGGGGGCAGACAATGAGCAGTTCTTC
CDR3 protein: CASSLRGRGADNEQFF

D gene: .
V gene: TRBV5-1
J gene: TRBJ1-1
clone size: .
CDR3 DNA: TGCGCCAGCAGCTTCCTTGGGGGGGCTGGAGTTGAAGCTTTCTTT
CDR3 protein: CASSFLGGAGVEAFF

D gene: TRBD1
V gene: TRBV4-1
J gene: TRBJ2-3
clone size: .
CDR3 DNA: TGCGCCAGCAGCCAAGCGCGGGAGGACAGGGGGGCAGATACGCAGTATTTT
CDR3 protein: CASSQAREDRGADTQYF

D gene: TRBD1
V gene: TRBV13
J gene: TRBJ1-1
clone size: .
CDR3 DNA: TGTGCCAGCAGCTCCGGACAGGGCCCTTCTGAAGCTTTCTTT
CDR3 protein: CASSSGQGPSEAFF

D gene: .
V gene: TRBV19
J gene: TRBJ1-6
clone size: few
CDR3 DNA: TGTGCCAGTAGTTTCAGGGGATATAATTCACCCCTCCACTTT
CDR3 protein: CASSFRGYNSPLHF

D gene: .
V gene: TRBV6-5
J gene: TRBJ2-5
clone size: .
CDR3 DNA: TGTGCCAGCAGTTACTCACCCGGGGTAGAGACCCAGTACTTC
CDR3 protein: CASSYSPGVETQYF

D gene: TRBD1
V gene: TRBV6-5
J gene: TRBJ1-5
clone size: .
CDR3 DNA: TGTGCCAGCACCAAGACAGGGGGCAATCAGCCCCAGCATTTT
CDR3 protein: CASTKTGGNQPQHF

D gene: TRBD1
V gene: TRBV5-6
J gene: TRBJ1-2
clone size: .
CDR3 DNA: TGTGCCAGCAGCCCACCCCCGGCCCGGGACAGGGGGTTTGACTATGGCTACACCTTC
CDR3 protein: CASSPPPARDRGFDYGYTF

D gene: TRBD2
V gene: TRBV27
J gene: TRBJ2-1
clone size: .
CDR3 DNA: TGTGCCAGCACTTTTGCTAGCGGGGGGAACAATGAGCAGTTCTTC
CDR3 protein: CASTFASGGNNEQFF

D gene: .
V gene: TRBV10-1
J gene: TRBJ1-2
clone size: .
CDR3 DNA: TGCGCCAGCAGTGAGCCCAAATCGGACTATGGCTACACCTTC
CDR3 protein: CASSEPKSDYGYTF

D gene: TRBD2
V gene: TRBV27
J gene: TRBJ2-7
clone size: .
CDR3 DNA: TGTGCCAGCAGTCCCCCTAGCGGGGGATTCTACGAGCAGTACTTC
CDR3 protein: CASSPPSGGFYEQYF

D gene: .
V gene: TRBV11-2
J gene: TRBJ1-4
clone size: .
CDR3 DNA: TGTGCCAGCAGCTTCCGGACGAGCGGGGAAAAACTGTTTTTT
CDR3 protein: CASSFRTSGEKLFF

D gene: .
V gene: TRBV6-5
J gene: TRBJ1-4
clone size: .
CDR3 DNA: TGTGCCAGCAGTTACCGGGAAAAACTGTTTTTT
CDR3 protein: CASSYREKLFF

D gene: TRBD2
V gene: TRBV3-1/TRBV3-2
J gene: TRBJ2-3
clone size: .
CDR3 DNA: TGTGCCAGCAGCCAACCAACTGGAGGTAGCGGGGGGCCTGCAGATACGCAGTATTTT
CDR3 protein: CASSQPTGGSGGPADTQYF

D gene: .
V gene: TRBV7-8
J gene: TRBJ1-5
clone size: .
CDR3 DNA: TGTGCCAGCAGAAGGGGTCCCGGAGGGAGCAATCAGCCCCAGCATTTT
CDR3 protein: CASRRGPGGSNQPQHF

D gene: TRBD2
V gene: TRBV7-2
J gene: TRBJ2-1
clone size: .
CDR3 DNA: TGTGCCAGCAGGGGGACTAGCGGGGGCTATGAGCAGTTCTTC
CDR3 protein: CASRGTSGGYEQFF

D gene: TRBD1
V gene: TRBV2
J gene: TRBJ1-5
clone size: .
CDR3 DNA: TGTGCCAGCAGTGCTGACAGGGCCCAGGGCCAGCCCCAGCATTTT
CDR3 protein: CASSADRAQGQPQHF

D gene: TRBD2
V gene: TRBV9
J gene: TRBJ2-1
clone size: .
CDR3 DNA: TGTGCCAGCAGCGCGGGACTAGCGGGGGGGGATAGTGAGCAGTTCTTC
CDR3 protein: CASSAGLAGGDSEQFF

D gene: .
V gene: TRBV2
J gene: TRBJ2-2
clone size: .
CDR3 DNA: TGTGCCAGCAGTTTGGACTCGACGAACACCGGGGAGCTGTTTTTT
CDR3 protein: CASSLDSTNTGELFF

D gene: TRBD1
V gene: TRBV5-1
J gene: TRBJ2-7
clone size: .
CDR3 DNA: TGCGCCAGCAGGCGGACAGGGGTCTACGAGCAGTACTTC
CDR3 protein: CASRRTGVYEQYF

D gene: .
V gene: TRBV6-5
J gene: TRBJ2-1
clone size: .
CDR3 DNA: TGTGCCAGCATTGGCGGGGGCCTTTACAATGAGCAGTTCTTC
CDR3 protein: CASIGGGLYNEQFF

D gene: TRBD1
V gene: TRBV10-3
J gene: TRBJ2-7
clone size: few
CDR3 DNA: TGTGCCACCGCGAGGGGTGGACAGGGGGGCTACGAGCAGTACTTC
CDR3 protein: CATARGGQGGYEQYF

D gene: .
V gene: TRBV7-2
J gene: TRBJ2-2
clone size: .
CDR3 DNA: TGTGCCAGCAGCGCATTCGGCGCTAGCATCACCGGGGAGCTGTTTTTT
CDR3 protein: CASSAFGASITGELFF

D gene: TRBD1
V gene: TRBV6-5
J gene: TRBJ1-5
clone size: once
CDR3 DNA: TGTGCCAGCACGGGGACAGACAGCAATCAGCCCCAGCATTTT
CDR3 protein: CASTGTDSNQPQHF

D gene: .
V gene: TRBV5-4
J gene: TRBJ2-3
clone size: .
CDR3 DNA: TGTGCCAGCACCCCAGGGGGCACAGATACGCAGTATTTT
CDR3 protein: CASTPGGTDTQYF

D gene: .
V gene: TRBV10-2
J gene: TRBJ1-6
clone size: few
CDR3 DNA: TGCGCCAGCAGTGAGTCGGGGCCGGAGACTAATTCACCCCTCCACTTT
CDR3 protein: CASSESGPETNSPLHF

D gene: .
V gene: TRBV30
J gene: TRBJ1-1
clone size: .
CDR3 DNA: TGTGCCCAGAGGCCGGGTCGGATTGGAGCTGAAGCTTTCTTT
CDR3 protein: CAQRPGRIGAEAFF

D gene: TRBD1
V gene: TRBV2
J gene: TRBJ2-4
clone size: .
CDR3 DNA: TGTGCCAGGCCCAGAAGCTCCAGGGGGCTGGCCAAAAACATTCAGTACTTC
CDR3 protein: CARPRSSRGLAKNIQYF

D gene: .
V gene: TRBV5-8
J gene: TRBJ1-5
clone size: .
CDR3 DNA: TGTGCCAGCAGCTTGTCTTTAGGCGGCCAGATTAATCAGCCCCAGCATTTT
CDR3 protein: CASSLSLGGQINQPQHF

D gene: .
V gene: TRBV2
J gene: TRBJ2-1
clone size: .
CDR3 DNA: TGTGCCGTGTCACTGCTGGAGAGCTCCTACAATGAGCAGTTCTTC
CDR3 protein: CAVSLLESSYNEQFF

D gene: TRBD2
V gene: TRBV3-1/TRBV3-2
J gene: TRBJ2-3
clone size: once
CDR3 DNA: TGTGCCAGCACCCAAACAGGGACTAGAGCGGTGAATACGCAGTATTTT
CDR3 protein: CASTQTGTRAVNTQYF

D gene: .
V gene: TRBV7-9
J gene: TRBJ1-5
clone size: .
CDR3 DNA: TGTGCCAGCAGCCTATCCGCGGTTCAGCCCCAGCATTTT
CDR3 protein: CASSLSAVQPQHF

D gene: .
V gene: TRBV11-2
J gene: TRBJ2-2
clone size: .
CDR3 DNA: TGTGCCAGCAGCCGACCGCGGACTACCGGGGAGCTGTTTTTT
CDR3 protein: CASSRPRTTGELFF

D gene: TRBD1
V gene: TRBV5-4
J gene: TRBJ1-2
clone size: .
CDR3 DNA: TGTGCCAGCAGCCCGGGACAGGGTAAGGGTAACTATGGCTACACCTTC
CDR3 protein: CASSPGQGKGNYGYTF